This T cell receptor beta chain appears in the sequencing data of a study of OX40 agonist ivuxolimab in advanced cancers. Study-level background: Ivuxolimab, which patients received intravenously every 2 weeks, was dosed at 0.01 to 10 mg/kg. Age averaged 60 years (range about 20 to 79), and 70% to 85% were male.

Germline assignment: CDR1 SGHTA and CDR2 FQGNSA. V dropped 10 bases and J dropped 0 bases, with 21 bases sitting between them. This CDR3 contains 17 residues. The assay was immunoSEQ multiplex PCR, and TCRdb's table has in-frame clones only and misses some. Of some 87,000 clones in the sample, less than 95% are singletons; the top ten hold 1.5% to 2%. Overall study results and limits: The mean number of expanded clones was higher in CD8+ T cells than in CD4+.

On this clone: Its antigen is undetermined.

The J gene is TRBJ1-4, the V gene TRBV7-2, with a possible D match to TRBD1 (5 bases). The sequenced sample was CD4+ or CD8+ T cells sorted from blood, obtained in a trial of the OX40 agonist ivuxolimab. The TCR was taken from an adult with an advanced solid tumor such as melanoma, head and neck, liver or kidney cancer. CDR3 in DNA: TGTGCCACCCGGCCCGGGACGGGCGAGCCAACTAATGAAAAACTGTTTTTT. Its protein product is CATRPGTGEPTNEKLFF.